This T cell receptor beta chain is from a study of T-cell memory formation after mild COVID-19. Germline CDR1 and CDR2: LNHNV and YYDKDF (reference sequence). The CDR3 extends over 17 amino acids. The V gene lost 1 base and the J gene lost 0 bases, with 16 bases spanning the gap. From the 5' RACE reads, TCRdb called clonotypes with MiXCR, one entry per CDR3 protein. Here the sample spans fewer than 650,000 distinct CDR3 sequences, 15% to 20% being singletons. This chain uses TRBV15 with TRBJ2-7; D is perhaps TRBD1 or TRBD2 (5 bases each). The sample consisted of PBMCs or a T cell subset sorted from them (not recorded which). This receptor was identified in an adult woman who had mild COVID-19 (a few samples of this study predate the infection). Cell type and time point are not known. DNA of the CDR3: TGTGCCACCAGCAGAGGTTCGGGGCAGGCAACCTCCTACGAGCAGTACTTC. Encoded protein: CATSRGSGQATSYEQYF.